This T cell receptor beta chain was found in a study of vaccination effects on CD4 cells after COVID-19. Clones were read by immunoSEQ multiplex PCR, and TCRdb kept only the in-frame ones, dropping some. The data show 25,000 to 35,000 clones, approximately 70% seen once. As to this clone: Its specificity is unknown.

Between the trimmed V and J ends, which lost 6 bases and 6 bases, there was a span of 22 bases. The CDR3 sequence is 16 residues long. CDR1 and CDR2 (germline): LGHNA, YNFKEQ. Antigen-specific CD4+ T cells were first expanded with viral peptide pools by the ViraFEST assay and only then sequenced. Cells that had been cultured for approximately ten days were the source of isolated CD4+ T cells. All participants had two doses of either the BNT162b2 or mRNA-1273 vaccine. This chain connects TRBV4-2 to TRBJ2-3; TRBD2 might be the D (6 bases). The source was CD4+ T cells from PBMCs cultured with HCoV-229E spike peptides, collected after COVID-19 vaccination. The clonotype originates from a human donor who received a COVID-19 vaccine. CDR3 bases: TGTGCCAGCAGACACATGCCCGGGAGTTTAAAGGATACGCAGTATTTT. Protein sequence: CASRHMPGSLKDTQYF.